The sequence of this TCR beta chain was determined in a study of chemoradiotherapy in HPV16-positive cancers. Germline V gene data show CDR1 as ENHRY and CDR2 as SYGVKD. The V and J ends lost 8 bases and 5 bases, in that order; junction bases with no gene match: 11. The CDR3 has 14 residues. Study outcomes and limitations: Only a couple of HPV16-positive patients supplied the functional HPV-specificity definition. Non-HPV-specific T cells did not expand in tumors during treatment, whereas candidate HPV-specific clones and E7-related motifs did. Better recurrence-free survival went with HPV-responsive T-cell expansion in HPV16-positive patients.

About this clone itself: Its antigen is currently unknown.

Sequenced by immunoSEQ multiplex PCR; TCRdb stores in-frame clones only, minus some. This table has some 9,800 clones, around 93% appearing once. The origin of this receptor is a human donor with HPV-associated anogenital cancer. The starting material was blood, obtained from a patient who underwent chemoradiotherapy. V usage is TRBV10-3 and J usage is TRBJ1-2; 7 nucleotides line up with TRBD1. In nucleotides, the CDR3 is TGTGCCATCGGGAGTACAGGGGCAGTATATGGCTACACCTTC. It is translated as CAIGSTGAVYGYTF.